A single sample gave rise to the 22 T cell receptor beta chains below, sequenced in a study of blood T cell repertoires in COVID-19 (dated by TCRdb to about 2020). The protocol used for the library was the immunoSEQ multiplex PCR assay. The table comes from immuneACCESS by way of TCRdb, which keeps in-frame sequences with V and J called. Part of the clones is missing from these tables; in studies checked, under half for an unresolved V gene and the rest for unknown reasons. The table for this sample lists 150,000 to 160,000 clones; 80% to 90% of them were counted only once. Around 9.8% of the sample comes from the top ten. Sequencing was carried out using peripheral blood. The receptors stem from a woman between 50 and 59 years old with acute or convalescent COVID-19.

J is TRBJ2-7 and V is TRBV18, with 10 bases matching TRBD1. The CDR3 is made up of 15 amino acids. Unmatched junction bases numbered 6, after V lost 3 bases and J lost 4 bases. Germline V gives CDR1 KGHSH, CDR2 LQKENI. CDR3 nucleotides: TGTGCCAGCTCACCCCGGGGACAGGGGTTTTACGAGCAGTACTTC. Translating gives CASSPRGQGFYEQYF.

The V gene is TRBV11-3, the J gene TRBJ1-1; 7 bases are a match to TRBD1. V lost 5 bases to trimming and J lost 0 bases; unmatched junction nucleotides: 3. The CDR3 covers 14 residues. Germline V lookup: CDR1 SGHNT, CDR2 YENEEA. The CDR3: CASSKGGVNTEAFF. DNA for the CDR3: TGTGCCAGCAGCAAAGGGGGCGTGAACACTGAAGCTTTCTTT.

V usage is TRBV5-1 and J usage is TRBJ1-6; D unresolved. Trimming removed 3 bases at V and 8 bases at J, with 15 bases between. The CDR3 extends over 15 amino acids. Germline V gives CDR1 SGHRS, CDR2 YFSETQ. The DNA for the CDR3 is TGCGCCAGCAGCTCCACCGGGAGTGATGATTCACCCCTCCACTTT. It encodes CASSSTGSDDSPLHF.

As DNA, the CDR3 is TGTGCCAGCAGGGGGACAGGGGGCGACGAGCAGTACTTC. This encodes CASRGTGGDEQYF. V and J are TRBV6-5 and TRBJ2-7, with 12 nucleotides matching TRBD1. This CDR3 is built from 13 residues. Germline CDR1 reads MNHEY; CDR2 reads SVGAGI. V shed 6 bases and J 5 bases; nucleotides not matched to a gene: 2.

The CDR3 DNA is TGCGCCAGCAGTCAATTTCCGGGGAGTAGCGGGAGCTCCTCCTACAATGAGCAGTTCTTC. Amino acid sequence: CASSQFPGSSGSSSYNEQFF. V gene TRBV23-1 combines with J gene TRBJ2-1, with 9 bases lining up with TRBD2. TRBV23-1 is recorded as an ORF, its role being uncertain. After removal of 1 base from V and 0 bases from J, the junction contained 13 bases not matched to a gene. There are 20 residues in the CDR3.

The V call is TRBV5-4, the J call TRBJ2-1, with 10 bases matching TRBD2. The CDR3 is 16 residues long. Per germline, CDR1 SGHNT and CDR2 YYREEE (reference sequence). V gave up 4 bases and J gave up 0 bases; unmatched junction bases: 4. This CDR3 is CASSPSGSSSYNEQFF. CDR3 coding DNA: TGTGCCAGCAGCCCTAGCGGGAGTTCCTCCTACAATGAGCAGTTCTTC.

The chain joins TRBV11-2 to TRBJ2-7, with 10 bases fitting TRBD1. V trimming: 5 bases; J trimming: 1 base; junction bases outside the gene matches: 5. There are 15 residues in the CDR3. Germline CDR1 is SGHAT and CDR2 is FQNNGV. CDR3 DNA: TGTGCCAGCAGCCCGGGACAGGGGATATCCTACGAGCAGTACTTC. This gives the protein CASSPGQGISYEQYF.

The chain is built from TRBV9 and TRBJ2-1; 9 bases fit TRBD2. This CDR3 is 16 amino acids long. Unmatched junction bases numbered 10, after V lost 0 bases and J lost 9 bases. Germline loops: CDR1 SGDLS, CDR2 YYNGEE. The CDR3 spells CASSVAGTSFQGEQFF. Written as DNA, the CDR3 is TGTGCCAGCAGCGTAGCCGGGACTAGCTTCCAAGGTGAGCAGTTCTTC. Together with reference TRBV9 and TRBJ2-1, the CDR3 gives the full variable domain: DSGVTQTPKHLITATGQRVTLRCSPRSGDLSVYWYQQSLDQGLQFLIQYYNGEERAKGNILERFSAQQFPDLHSELNLSSLELGDSALYFCASSVAGTSFQGEQFFGPGTRLTVL.

The rearrangement uses TRBV27 and TRBJ1-5; perhaps TRBD1 as D (6 bases). Per the germline V gene, CDR1 is MNHEY and CDR2 is SMNVEV (reference sequence). V gave up 6 bases and J gave up 7 bases, with 16 bases separating them. This CDR3 region has 14 residues. CDR3 residues: CASSPAGVRQPQHF. The CDR3 region has the DNA TGTGCCAGCAGCCCCGCAGGGGTACGGCAGCCCCAGCATTTT.

The chain combines TRBV7-6 with TRBJ2-3; 12 positions agree with TRBD2. Per the germline V gene, CDR1 is SGHVS and CDR2 is FNYEAQ. The ends lost 1 base at V and 0 bases at J; junction bases unmatched: 14. This CDR3 spans 21 amino acids. The CDR3, as DNA: TGTGCCAGCAGCTTAGGTCTGGCTAGCGGGAGGGCAACAACTAGCACAGATACGCAGTATTTT. Residues: CASSLGLASGRATTSTDTQYF. The full variable domain, its missing parts supplied by reference TRBV7-6 and TRBJ2-3, is GAGVSQSPRYKVTKRGQDVALRCDPISGHVSLYWYRQALGQGPEFLTYFNYEAQQDKSGLPNDRFSAERPEGSISTLTIQRTEQRDSAMYRCASSLGLASGRATTSTDTQYFGPGTRLTVL.

The gene calls are TRBV4-2 and TRBJ2-5; TRBD2 agrees at 9 bases. The CDR3 has 14 amino acids. Trimming removed 5 bases from V and 3 bases from J; junction bases left unmatched: 4. Per the germline V gene, CDR1 is LGHNA and CDR2 is YNFKEQ. As DNA, the CDR3 is TGTGCCAGCAGCTCGCGGGGGGGGGAAGAGACCCAGTACTTC. Protein product: CASSSRGGEETQYF.

This chain connects TRBV10-3 to TRBJ1-6; no clear D gene. Trimming took off 3 bases at V and 10 bases at J, with 19 bases between the two ends. There are 16 residues in the CDR3. Germline CDR1 and CDR2: ENHRY and SYGVKD. The CDR3 coding sequence is TGTGCCATCAGTGATATGGGAGCGGTTCCGGGCTCACCCCTCCACTTT. Translated, it gives CAISDMGAVPGSPLHF.

This clone was recorded a few times. The chain employs TRBV6-6 and TRBJ1-3, with TRBD1 matching 11 bases. CDR1 is MNHNY, CDR2 SVGAGI, per germline (reference sequence). This CDR3 has 17 residues. The junction had 6 bases not matched to a gene; V was cut back by 5 bases and J by 0 bases. CDR3 in DNA: TGTGCCAGCAGTCCCGGGACAGGGGGACACTCTGGAAACACCATATATTTT. It specifies CASSPGTGGHSGNTIYF.

This chain links TRBV4-3 with TRBJ1-5; D remains unclear. V lost 10 bases to trimming and J lost 5 bases, with 9 bases between them. The CDR3 runs 11 residues. Per germline, CDR1 LGHNA and CDR2 YSLEER. CDR3 sequence (DNA): TGCGCCACCTCCCCCCATCAGCCCCAGCATTTT. Translation gives CATSPHQPQHF.

This chain links TRBV7-2 with TRBJ1-4; 9 nucleotides align to TRBD1. The trim removed 5 bases at V and 1 base at J, leaving 11 bases unmatched. This CDR3 comprises 18 residues. Looked up from germline, CDR1 is SGHTA and CDR2 is FQGNSA. CDR3 nucleotide sequence: TGTGCCAGCAGCACAAACCGGGACAGGGTCGTAACTAATGAAAAACTGTTTTTT. It is translated as CASSTNRDRVVTNEKLFF.

The chain has TRBV6-5 and TRBJ2-4; D not resolved. Germline V gene data show CDR1 as MNHEY and CDR2 as SVGAGI. There are 14 residues in the CDR3. Trimming stripped 4 bases from V and 0 bases from J, with 7 bases between. CDR3 nucleotides: TGTGCCAGCAGTTTCCGGTCAGCCAAAAACATTCAGTACTTC. Translated, it gives CASSFRSAKNIQYF.

The chain recombines TRBV19 with TRBJ1-3; maybe TRBD1 (6 bases). Germline V gene sequence: CDR1 LNHDA, CDR2 SQIVND (reference sequence). There are 15 residues in the CDR3. Trimming cost V 4 bases and J 2 bases, with 12 bases left between them. The CDR3: CASSTTGTPGNTIYF. DNA of the CDR3: TGTGCCAGTAGTACCACAGGGACCCCTGGAAACACCATATATTTT.

This clone was counted between two and nine times. The chain links TRBV6-2 or TRBV6-3 to TRBJ2-3; D is perhaps TRBD2 (5 bases). CDR1 MNHEY and CDR2 SVGEGT come from the germline V gene. The V end was cut by 4 bases, the J end by 3 bases, with 5 bases between. The CDR3 covers 12 residues. The CDR3 DNA reads TGTGCCAGCAGTTGGGAGACAGATACGCAGTATTTT. It translates to CASSWETDTQYF.

The chain couples TRBV3-1 (or the pseudogene TRBV3-2) to TRBJ1-2; D is unclear. Germline V gene lookup returns CDR1 LGHDT and CDR2 YNNKEL (reference sequence). This CDR3 has 12 residues. V dropped 3 bases and J dropped 4 bases, with 6 bases sitting between them. CDR3 residues: CASSQAGYGYTF. CDR3 DNA sequence: TGTGCCAGCAGCCAGGCAGGCTATGGCTACACCTTC.

This clone was counted between two and nine times. The chain carries TRBV29-1 and TRBJ2-7; D is undetermined. The CDR3 consists of 10 residues. V was pared by 8 bases and J by 2 bases, with 7 bases between. Germline V lookup: CDR1 SQVTM, CDR2 ANQGSEA. CDR3 sequence: CSSATYEQYF. The CDR3 bases are TGCAGCTCGGCTACCTACGAGCAGTACTTC.

The gene calls are TRBV6-6 and TRBJ2-3, with 10 bases identical to TRBD2. Per germline, CDR1 MNHNY and CDR2 SVGAGI (reference sequence). The CDR3 is 13 residues long. J gave up 9 bases and V 4 bases, and 4 bases lay outside the gene matches. The CDR3 region has the DNA TGTGCCAGCAGTTCAGCGGGGGGGGAAACGCAGTATTTT. It translates to CASSSAGGETQYF.

This chain uses TRBV4-2 with TRBJ1-2, with D possibly matching TRBD1 (5 bases). V lost 1 base, J lost 3 bases, and 12 bases lay in between. Germline values: CDR1 LGHNA, CDR2 YNFKEQ. The CDR3 sequence is 15 residues long. The CDR3 protein is CASSQVSGSDYGYTF. The CDR3 bases are TGTGCCAGCAGCCAAGTATCAGGGTCGGACTATGGCTACACCTTC.